Here is one T cell receptor (beta chain) with its context. Its antigen is not identified. Each subset's genomic DNA was shared equally among a number of immunoSEQ plates. The data were produced by immunoSEQ multiplex PCR, yet TCRdb's version contains in-frame clones alone and is incomplete. The sample lists fewer than 700,000 clones, approximately 95% occurring once. The data originate from a study of shared clonotypes between healthy human individuals. General study points: In general, naive subsets displayed greater estimated richness than memory subsets did. A limitation of the genetic and exposure-history diversity represented arose from few donors.

The germline CDR1 and CDR2 sequences are SNHLY and FYNNEI. The CDR3 consists of 15 residues. The ends were cut back, 1 base at V and 5 bases at J, with 15 bases in the middle. Naive CD8 cells were CD45RO-negative, positively selected for CCR7, excluding terminally differentiated effector memory CD45RA+ cells. This chain joins TRBV2 and TRBJ2-7; D possibly corresponds to TRBD1 (6 bases). Sequenced material: naive CD8+ T cells sorted from blood. This clonotype was sampled from a woman between 25 and 40 years old in good health. Here the CDR3 reads CASSEGQGSFHEQYF. The CDR3 nucleotides read TGTGCCAGCAGTGAAGGGCAGGGGTCTTTCCACGAGCAGTACTTC.